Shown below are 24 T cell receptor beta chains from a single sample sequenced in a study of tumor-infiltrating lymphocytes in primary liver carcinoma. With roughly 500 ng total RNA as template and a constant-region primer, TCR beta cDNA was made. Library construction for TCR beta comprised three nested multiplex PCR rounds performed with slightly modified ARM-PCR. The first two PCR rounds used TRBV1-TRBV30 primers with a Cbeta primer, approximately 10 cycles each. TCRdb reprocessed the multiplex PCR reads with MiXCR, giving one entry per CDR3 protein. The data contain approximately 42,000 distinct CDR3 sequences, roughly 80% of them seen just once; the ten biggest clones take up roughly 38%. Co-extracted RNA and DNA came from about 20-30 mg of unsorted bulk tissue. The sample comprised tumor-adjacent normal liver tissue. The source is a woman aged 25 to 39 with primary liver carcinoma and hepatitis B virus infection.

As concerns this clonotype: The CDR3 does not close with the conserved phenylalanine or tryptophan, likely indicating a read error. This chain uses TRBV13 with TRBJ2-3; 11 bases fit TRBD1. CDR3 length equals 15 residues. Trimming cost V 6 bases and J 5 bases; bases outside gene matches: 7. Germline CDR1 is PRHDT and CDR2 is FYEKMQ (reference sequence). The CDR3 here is CASSSGTGGIDTQYL. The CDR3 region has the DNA TGTGCCAGCAGTTCCGGGACAGGGGGTATAGATACGCAGTATCTT.

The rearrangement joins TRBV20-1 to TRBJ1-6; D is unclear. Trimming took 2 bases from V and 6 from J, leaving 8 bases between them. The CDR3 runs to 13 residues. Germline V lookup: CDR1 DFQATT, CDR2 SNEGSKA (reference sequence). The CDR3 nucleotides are TGCAGTGCTAGAATCGGGTCTAATTCACCCCTCCACTTT. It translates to CSARIGSNSPLHF.

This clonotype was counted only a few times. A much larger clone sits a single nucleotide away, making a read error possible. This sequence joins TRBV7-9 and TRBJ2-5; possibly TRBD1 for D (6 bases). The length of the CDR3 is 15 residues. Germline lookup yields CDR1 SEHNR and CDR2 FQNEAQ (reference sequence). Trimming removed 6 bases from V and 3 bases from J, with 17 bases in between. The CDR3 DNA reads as TGTGCCAGCAGTTACAGGGACGGAATAAAAGAGACCCAGTACTTC. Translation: CASSYRDGIKETQYF.

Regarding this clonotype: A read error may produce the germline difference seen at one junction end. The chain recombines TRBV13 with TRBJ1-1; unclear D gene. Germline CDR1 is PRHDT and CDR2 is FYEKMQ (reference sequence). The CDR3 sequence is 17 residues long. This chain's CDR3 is CASSLGEFGIGDTEAFF. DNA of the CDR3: TGTGCCAGTAGCTTAGGAGAGTTTGGTATTGGGGACACTGAAGCTTTCTTT.

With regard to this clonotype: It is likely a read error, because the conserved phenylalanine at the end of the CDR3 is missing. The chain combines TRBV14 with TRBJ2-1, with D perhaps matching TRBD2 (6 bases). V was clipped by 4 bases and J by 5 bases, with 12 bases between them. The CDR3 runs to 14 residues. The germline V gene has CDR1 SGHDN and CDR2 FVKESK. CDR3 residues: CASSLAGSHNEQFI. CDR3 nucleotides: TGTGCCAGCAGCCTGGCGGGATCCCACAATGAGCAGTTCATC.

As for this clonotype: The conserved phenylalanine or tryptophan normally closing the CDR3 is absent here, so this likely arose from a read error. The CDR3 loop is CASNLASRAYNEQFL. CDR3 bases: TGTGCCAGCAACTTAGCTAGCCGGGCTTACAATGAGCAGTTCCTC. The rearrangement links TRBV11-2 to TRBJ2-1, with D maybe TRBD2 (5 bases). Germline-derived CDR1 and CDR2 are SGHAT and FQNNGV. The CDR3 has 15 amino acids.

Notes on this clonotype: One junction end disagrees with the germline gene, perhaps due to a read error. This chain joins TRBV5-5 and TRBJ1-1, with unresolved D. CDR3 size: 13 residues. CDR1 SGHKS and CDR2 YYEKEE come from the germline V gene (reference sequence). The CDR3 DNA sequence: TGTGCCAGCAGCCTGGACGGAAACACTAAAGCTTTCTTT. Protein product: CASSLDGNTKAFF.

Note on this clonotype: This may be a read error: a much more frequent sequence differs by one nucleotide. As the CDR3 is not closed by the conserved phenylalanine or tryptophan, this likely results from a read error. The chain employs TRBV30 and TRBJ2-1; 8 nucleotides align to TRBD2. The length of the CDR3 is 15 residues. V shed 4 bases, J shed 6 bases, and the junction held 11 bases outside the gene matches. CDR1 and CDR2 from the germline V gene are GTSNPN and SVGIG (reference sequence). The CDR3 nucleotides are TGTGCCTGGACGCCGGGATGGAGCGGGGGCAATGAGCAGTTCCTC. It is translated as CAWTPGWSGGNEQFL.

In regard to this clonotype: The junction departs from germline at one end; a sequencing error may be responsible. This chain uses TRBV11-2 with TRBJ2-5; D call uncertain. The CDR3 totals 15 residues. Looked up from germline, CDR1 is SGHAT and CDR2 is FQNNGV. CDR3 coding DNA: TGTGCCAGCAGCTTTCTGACGTCAGCCGCTGAGACTCAGTACTTC. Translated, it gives CASSFLTSAAETQYF.

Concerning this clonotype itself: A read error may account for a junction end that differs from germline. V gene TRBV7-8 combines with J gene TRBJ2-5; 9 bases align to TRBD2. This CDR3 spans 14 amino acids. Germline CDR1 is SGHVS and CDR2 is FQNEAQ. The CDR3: CVSSLLAGAETQYF. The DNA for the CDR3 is TGCGTCAGCAGCTTATTAGCGGGAGCAGAGACCCAGTACTTC.

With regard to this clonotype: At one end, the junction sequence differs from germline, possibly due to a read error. The CDR3 DNA is TGTGCCAACAGCTTTAATAACGATGAGCAGTTCTTC. Translation gives CANSFNNDEQFF. The chain recombines TRBV13 with TRBJ2-1; D is ambiguous. The CDR3 runs 12 residues. CDR1 PRHDT and CDR2 FYEKMQ come from the germline V gene (reference sequence).

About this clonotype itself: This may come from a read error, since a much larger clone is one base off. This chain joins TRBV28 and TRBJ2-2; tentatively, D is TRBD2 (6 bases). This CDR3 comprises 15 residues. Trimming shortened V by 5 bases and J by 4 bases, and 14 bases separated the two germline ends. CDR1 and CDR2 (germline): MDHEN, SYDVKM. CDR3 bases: TGTGCCAGCAGTCTCTTAGGGGAGGCCACCGGGGAGCTGTTTTTT. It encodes CASSLLGEATGELFF.

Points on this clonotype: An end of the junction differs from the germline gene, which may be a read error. CDR3 amino acids: CASILTGTDHNEQFF. As DNA, the CDR3 is TGTGCCAGCATCTTAACCGGGACGGATCACAATGAGCAGTTTTTC. This chain connects TRBV13 to TRBJ2-1; D is possibly TRBD1 or TRBD2 (5 bases each). The CDR3 consists of 15 residues. CDR1 is PRHDT, CDR2 FYEKMQ, per germline (reference sequence).

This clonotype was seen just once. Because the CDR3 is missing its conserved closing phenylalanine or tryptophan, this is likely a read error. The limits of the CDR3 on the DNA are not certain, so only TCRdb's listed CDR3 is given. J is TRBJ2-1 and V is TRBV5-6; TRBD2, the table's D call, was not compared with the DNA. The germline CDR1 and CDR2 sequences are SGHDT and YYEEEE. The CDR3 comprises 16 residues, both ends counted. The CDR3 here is CASSLEKGLAFNEQSL.

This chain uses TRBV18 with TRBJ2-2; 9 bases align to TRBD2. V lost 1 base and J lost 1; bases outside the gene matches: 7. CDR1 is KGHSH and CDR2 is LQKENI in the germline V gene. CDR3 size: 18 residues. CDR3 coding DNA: TGTGCCAGCTCACCACGGTCACCTAGCGGGGTGAACACCGGGGAGCTGTTTTTT. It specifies CASSPRSPSGVNTGELFF.

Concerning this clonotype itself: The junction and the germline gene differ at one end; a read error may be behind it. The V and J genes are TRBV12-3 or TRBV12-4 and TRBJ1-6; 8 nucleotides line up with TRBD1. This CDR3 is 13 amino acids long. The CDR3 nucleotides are TGTACCAGCAGCCGACAGGGGCATTTACCCCTCCACTTT. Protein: CTSSRQGHLPLHF.

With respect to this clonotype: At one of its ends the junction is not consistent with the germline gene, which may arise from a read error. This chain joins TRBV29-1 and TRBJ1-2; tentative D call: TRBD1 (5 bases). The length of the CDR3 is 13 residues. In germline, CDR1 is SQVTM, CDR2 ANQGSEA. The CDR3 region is CSVGDRGTYGHTF. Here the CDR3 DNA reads TGCAGCGTTGGCGATAGGGGTACCTATGGCCACACCTTC.

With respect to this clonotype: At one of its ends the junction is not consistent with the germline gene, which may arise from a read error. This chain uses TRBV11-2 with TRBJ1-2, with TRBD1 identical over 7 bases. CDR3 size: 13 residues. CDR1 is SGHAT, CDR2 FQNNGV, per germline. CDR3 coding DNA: TGTGCGAGTACTCAGGGGGGGGGGTGGAGGCTACACTTC. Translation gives CASTQGGGWRLHF.

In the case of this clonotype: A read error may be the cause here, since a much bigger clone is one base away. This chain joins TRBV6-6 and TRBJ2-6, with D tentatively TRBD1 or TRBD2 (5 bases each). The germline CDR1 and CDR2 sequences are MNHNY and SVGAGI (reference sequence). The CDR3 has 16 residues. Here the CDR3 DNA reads TGTGCCAGCAACCTCCGGGGTCGCCCTGGGGCCAACGTCCCGACTTTC. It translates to CASNLRGRPGANVPTF.

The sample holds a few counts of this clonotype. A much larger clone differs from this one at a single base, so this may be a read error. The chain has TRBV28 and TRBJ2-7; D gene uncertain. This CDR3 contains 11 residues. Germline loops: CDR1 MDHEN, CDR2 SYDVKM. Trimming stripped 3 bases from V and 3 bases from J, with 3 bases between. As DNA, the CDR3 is TGTGCCAGCAGTTTTCACTACGAGCAGTACTTC. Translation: CASSFHYEQYF.

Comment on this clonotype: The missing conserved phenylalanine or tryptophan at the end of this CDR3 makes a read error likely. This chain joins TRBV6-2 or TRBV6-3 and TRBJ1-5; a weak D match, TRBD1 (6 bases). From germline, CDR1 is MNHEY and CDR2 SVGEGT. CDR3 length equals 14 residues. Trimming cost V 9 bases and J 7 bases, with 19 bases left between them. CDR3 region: CASGTTGKGQPQHY. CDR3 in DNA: TGTGCCAGTGGAACTACAGGGAAGGGGCAGCCCCAGCATTAT.

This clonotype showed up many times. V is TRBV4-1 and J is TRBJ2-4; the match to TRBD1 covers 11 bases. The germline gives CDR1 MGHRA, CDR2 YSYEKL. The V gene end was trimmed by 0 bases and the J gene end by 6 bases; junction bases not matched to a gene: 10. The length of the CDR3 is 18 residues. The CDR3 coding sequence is TGCGCCAGCAGCCAAGAATCCGGGACAGGGGGGCTGGTAAACATTCAGTACTTC. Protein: CASSQESGTGGLVNIQYF.

The CDR3 sequence: CASSYSAPGQSSYEQYF. CDR3 DNA: TGTGCCAGCAGTTATTCCGCCCCGGGACAGAGCTCCTACGAGCAGTACTTC. V is TRBV6-5 and J is TRBJ2-7, with 7 nucleotides matching TRBD1. Germline V gene lookup returns CDR1 MNHEY and CDR2 SVGAGI. The CDR3 totals 17 residues. V lost 3 bases, J lost 0 bases, and 11 bases stayed unmatched.

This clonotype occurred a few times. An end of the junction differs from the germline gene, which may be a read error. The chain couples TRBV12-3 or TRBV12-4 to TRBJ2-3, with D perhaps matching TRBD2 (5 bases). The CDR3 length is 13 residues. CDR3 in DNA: TGTGCCAGCAGGAAGCTAGCCACAGATACGCAGTACTTT. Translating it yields CASRKLATDTQYF.